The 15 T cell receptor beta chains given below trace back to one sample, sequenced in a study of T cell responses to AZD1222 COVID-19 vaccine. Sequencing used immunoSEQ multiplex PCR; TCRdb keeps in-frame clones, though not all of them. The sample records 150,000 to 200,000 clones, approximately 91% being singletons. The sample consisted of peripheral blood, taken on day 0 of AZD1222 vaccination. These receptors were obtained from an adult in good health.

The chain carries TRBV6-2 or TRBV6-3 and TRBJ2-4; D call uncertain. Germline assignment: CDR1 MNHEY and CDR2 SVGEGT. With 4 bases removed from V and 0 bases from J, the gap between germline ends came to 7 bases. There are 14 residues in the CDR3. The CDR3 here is CASSSTLAKNIQYF. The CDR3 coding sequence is TGTGCCAGCAGTTCGACTTTAGCCAAAAACATTCAGTACTTC.

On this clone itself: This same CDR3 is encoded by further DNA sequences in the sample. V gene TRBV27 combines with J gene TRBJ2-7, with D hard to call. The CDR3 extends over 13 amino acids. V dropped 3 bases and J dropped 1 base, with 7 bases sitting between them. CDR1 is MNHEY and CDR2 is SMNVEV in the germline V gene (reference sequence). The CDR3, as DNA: TGTGCCAGCAGTTTCGGCAGGTCCTACGAGCAGTACTTC. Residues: CASSFGRSYEQYF.

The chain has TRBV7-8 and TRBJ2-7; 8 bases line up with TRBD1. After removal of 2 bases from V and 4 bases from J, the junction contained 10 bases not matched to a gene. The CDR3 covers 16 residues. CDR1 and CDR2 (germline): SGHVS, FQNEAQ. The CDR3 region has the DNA TGTGCCAGCAGCTTAAGGCCTCGGACAGGGTTGTACGAGCAGTACTTC. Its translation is CASSLRPRTGLYEQYF. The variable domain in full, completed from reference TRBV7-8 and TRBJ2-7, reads GAGVSQSPRYKVAKRGQDVALRCDPISGHVSLFWYQQALGQGPEFLTYFQNEAQLDKSGLPSDRFFAERPEGSVSTLKIQRTQQEDSAVYLCASSLRPRTGLYEQYFGPGTRLTVT.

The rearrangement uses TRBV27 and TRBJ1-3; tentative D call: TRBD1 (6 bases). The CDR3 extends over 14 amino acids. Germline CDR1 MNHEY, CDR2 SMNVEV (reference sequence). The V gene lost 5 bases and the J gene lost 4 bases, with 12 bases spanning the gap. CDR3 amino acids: CASSTTGTGNTIYF. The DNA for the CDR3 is TGTGCCAGCAGTACCACCGGGACAGGAAACACCATATATTTT.

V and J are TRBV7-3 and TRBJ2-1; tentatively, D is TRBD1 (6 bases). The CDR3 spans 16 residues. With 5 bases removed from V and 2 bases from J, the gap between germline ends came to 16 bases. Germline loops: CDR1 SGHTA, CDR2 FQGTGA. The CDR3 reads CASSQTTGPTYNEQFF. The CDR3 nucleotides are TGTGCCAGCAGCCAGACGACAGGACCTACCTACAATGAGCAGTTCTTC.

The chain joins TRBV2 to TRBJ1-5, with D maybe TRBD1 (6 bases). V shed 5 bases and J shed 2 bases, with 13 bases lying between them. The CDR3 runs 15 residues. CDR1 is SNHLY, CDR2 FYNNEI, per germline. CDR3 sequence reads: CASSWQQGGNQPQHF. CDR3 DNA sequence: TGTGCCAGCAGTTGGCAACAGGGAGGCAATCAGCCCCAGCATTTT.

The CDR3 sequence: CASSLAGVTETQYF. The CDR3 DNA reads as TGTGCCAGCAGTTTAGCGGGAGTGACAGAGACCCAGTACTTC. This chain uses TRBV28 with TRBJ2-5, with 7 bases that match TRBD2. The V gene's germline CDR1 is MDHEN and CDR2 SYDVKM. The CDR3 contains 14 residues. V lost 2 bases and J lost 4; bases outside the gene matches: 4.

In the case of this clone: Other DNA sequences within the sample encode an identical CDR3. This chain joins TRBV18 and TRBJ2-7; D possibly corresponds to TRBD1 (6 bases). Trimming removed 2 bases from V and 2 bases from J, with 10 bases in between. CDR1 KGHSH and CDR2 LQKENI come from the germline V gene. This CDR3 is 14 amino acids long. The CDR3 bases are TGTGCCAGCTCACCAGGGCAGGGGCCCTACGAGCAGTACTTC. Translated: CASSPGQGPYEQYF.

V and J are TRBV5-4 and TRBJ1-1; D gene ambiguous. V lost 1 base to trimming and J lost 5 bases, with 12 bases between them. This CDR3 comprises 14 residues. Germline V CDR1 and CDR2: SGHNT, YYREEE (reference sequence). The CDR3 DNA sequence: TGTGCCAGCAGCTTGTACGAGGATCGGACTGAAGCTTTCTTT. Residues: CASSLYEDRTEAFF.

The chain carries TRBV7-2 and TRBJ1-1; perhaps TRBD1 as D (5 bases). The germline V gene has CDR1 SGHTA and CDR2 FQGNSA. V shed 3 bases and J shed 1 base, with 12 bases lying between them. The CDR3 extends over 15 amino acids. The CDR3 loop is CASSFLGVGNTEAFF. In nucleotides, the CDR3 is TGTGCCAGCAGCTTTTTGGGGGTGGGGAACACTGAAGCTTTCTTT.

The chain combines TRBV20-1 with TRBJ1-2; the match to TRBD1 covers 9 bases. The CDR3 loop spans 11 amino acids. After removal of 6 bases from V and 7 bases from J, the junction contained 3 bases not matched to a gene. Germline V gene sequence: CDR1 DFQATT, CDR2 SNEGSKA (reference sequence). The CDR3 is CSARTGAGYTF. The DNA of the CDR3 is TGCAGTGCCAGGACAGGGGCTGGCTACACCTTC.

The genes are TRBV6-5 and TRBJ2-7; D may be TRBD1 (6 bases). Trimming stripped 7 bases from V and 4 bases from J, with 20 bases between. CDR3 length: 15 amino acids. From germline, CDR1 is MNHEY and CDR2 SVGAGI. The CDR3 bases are TGTGCCAGCAAGAAGAGCGGAGGACAGCCATACGAGCAGTACTTC. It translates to CASKKSGGQPYEQYF.

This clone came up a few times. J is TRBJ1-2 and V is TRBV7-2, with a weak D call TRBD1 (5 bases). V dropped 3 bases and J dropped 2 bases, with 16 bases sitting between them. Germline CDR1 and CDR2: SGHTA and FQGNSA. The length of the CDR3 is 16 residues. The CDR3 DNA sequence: TGTGCCAGCAGCTTGACGCCGGGACGGACAAACTATGGCTACACCTTC. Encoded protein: CASSLTPGRTNYGYTF.

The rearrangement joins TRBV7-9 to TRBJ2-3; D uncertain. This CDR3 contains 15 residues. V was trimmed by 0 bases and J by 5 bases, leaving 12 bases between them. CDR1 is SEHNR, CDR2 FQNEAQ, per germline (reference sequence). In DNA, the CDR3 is TGTGCCAGCAGCTTAGCGGGCCCTAAACGAGATACGCAGTATTTT. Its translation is CASSLAGPKRDTQYF.

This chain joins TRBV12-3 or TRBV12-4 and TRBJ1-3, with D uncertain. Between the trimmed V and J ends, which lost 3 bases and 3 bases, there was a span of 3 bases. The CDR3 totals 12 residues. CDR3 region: CASSFDGNTIYF. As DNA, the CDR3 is TGTGCCAGCAGTTTCGATGGAAACACCATATATTTT.